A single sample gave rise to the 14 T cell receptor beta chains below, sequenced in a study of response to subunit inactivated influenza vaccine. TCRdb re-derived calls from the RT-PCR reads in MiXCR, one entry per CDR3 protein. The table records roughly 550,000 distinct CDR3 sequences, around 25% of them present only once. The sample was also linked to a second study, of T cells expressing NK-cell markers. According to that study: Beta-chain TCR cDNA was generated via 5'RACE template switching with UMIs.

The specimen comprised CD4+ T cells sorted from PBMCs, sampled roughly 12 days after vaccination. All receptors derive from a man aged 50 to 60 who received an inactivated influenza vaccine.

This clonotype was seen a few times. The CDR3 DNA reads TGCGCCAGCAGCCAAGAAAACACCTATCCCGGGATCCTGACTTTC. Its protein product is CASSQENTYPGILTF. The rearrangement uses TRBV4-3 and TRBJ2-6, with a weak D call TRBD2 (5 bases). CDR3 length: 15 residues. Germline V CDR1 and CDR2: LGHNA, YSLEER. V was pared by 0 bases and J by 14 bases, with 17 bases between.

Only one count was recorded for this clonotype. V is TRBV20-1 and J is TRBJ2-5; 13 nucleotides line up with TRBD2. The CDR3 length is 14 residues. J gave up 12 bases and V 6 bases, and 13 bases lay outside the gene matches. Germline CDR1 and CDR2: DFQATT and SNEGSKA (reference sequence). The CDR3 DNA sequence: TGCAGTGCCATACAAACTAGCGGGGGGGCGATCGAGTACTTC. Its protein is CSAIQTSGGAIEYF.

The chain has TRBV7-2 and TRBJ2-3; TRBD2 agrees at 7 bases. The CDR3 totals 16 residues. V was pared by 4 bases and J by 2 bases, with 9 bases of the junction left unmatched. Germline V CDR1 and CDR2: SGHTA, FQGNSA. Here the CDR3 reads CASSSWAGLYTDTQYF. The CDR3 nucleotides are TGTGCCAGCAGCTCGTGGGCGGGACTATACACAGATACGCAGTATTTT.

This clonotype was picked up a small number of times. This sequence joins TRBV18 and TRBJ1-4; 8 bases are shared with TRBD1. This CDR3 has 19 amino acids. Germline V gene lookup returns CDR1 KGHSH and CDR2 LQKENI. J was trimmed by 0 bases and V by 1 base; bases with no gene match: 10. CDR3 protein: CASSPRNRTGSSTNEKLFF. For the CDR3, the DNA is TGTGCCAGCTCACCACGGAACCGGACAGGGAGCTCAACTAATGAAAAACTGTTTTTT.

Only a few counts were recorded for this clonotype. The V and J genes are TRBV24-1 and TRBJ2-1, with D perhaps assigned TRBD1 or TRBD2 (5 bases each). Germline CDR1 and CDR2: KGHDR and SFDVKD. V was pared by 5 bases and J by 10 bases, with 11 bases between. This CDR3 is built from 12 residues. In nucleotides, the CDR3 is TGTGCCACCAGTGCCCCGGGACGGGAGCAGTTCTTC. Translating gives CATSAPGREQFF.

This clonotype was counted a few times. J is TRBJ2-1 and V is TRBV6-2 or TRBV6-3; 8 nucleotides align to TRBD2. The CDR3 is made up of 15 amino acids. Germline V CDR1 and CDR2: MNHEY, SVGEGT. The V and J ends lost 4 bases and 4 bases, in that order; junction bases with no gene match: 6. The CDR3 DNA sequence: TGTGCCAGCAGTTCCCGGGTAGCGGGATACAATGAGCAGTTCTTC. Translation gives CASSSRVAGYNEQFF.

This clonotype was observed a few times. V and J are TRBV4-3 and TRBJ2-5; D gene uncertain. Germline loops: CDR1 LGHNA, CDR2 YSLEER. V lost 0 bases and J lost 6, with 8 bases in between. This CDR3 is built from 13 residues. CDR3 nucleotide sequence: TGCGCCAGCAGCCAAGATAGGAGTAAGACCCAGTACTTC. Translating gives CASSQDRSKTQYF.

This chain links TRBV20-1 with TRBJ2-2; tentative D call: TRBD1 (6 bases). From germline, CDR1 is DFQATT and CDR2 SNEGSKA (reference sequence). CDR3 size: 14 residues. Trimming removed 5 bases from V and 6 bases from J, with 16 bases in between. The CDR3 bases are TGCAGTGCTCTGACAGGACGAGGTGCCGGGGAGCTGTTTTTT. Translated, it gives CSALTGRGAGELFF.

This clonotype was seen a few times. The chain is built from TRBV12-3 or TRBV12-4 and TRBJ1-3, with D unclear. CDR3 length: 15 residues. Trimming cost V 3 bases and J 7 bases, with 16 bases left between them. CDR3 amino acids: CASSLDLTVVNTIYF. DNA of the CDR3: TGTGCCAGCAGTTTGGATCTGACTGTAGTTAACACCATATATTTT.

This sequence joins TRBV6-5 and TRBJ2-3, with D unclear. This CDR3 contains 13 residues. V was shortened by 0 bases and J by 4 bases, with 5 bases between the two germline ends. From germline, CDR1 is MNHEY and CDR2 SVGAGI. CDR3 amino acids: CASSYSDADTQYF. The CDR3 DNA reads TGTGCCAGCAGTTACTCCGACGCAGATACGCAGTATTTT.

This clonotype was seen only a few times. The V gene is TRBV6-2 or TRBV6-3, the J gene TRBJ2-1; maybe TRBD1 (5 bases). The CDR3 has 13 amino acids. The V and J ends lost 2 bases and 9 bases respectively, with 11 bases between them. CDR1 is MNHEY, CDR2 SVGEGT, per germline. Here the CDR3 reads CASSYPTQGEQFF. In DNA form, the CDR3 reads TGTGCCAGCAGTTACCCCACCCAGGGTGAGCAGTTCTTC.

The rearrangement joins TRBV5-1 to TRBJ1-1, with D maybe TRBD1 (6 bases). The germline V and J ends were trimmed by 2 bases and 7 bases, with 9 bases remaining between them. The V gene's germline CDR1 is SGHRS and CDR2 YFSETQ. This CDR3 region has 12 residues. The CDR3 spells CASSFDRSEAFF. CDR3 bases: TGCGCCAGCAGCTTCGACAGGAGTGAAGCTTTCTTT.

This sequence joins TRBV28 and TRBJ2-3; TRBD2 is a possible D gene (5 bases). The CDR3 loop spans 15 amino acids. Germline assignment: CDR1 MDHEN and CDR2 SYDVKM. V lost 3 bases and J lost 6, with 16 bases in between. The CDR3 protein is CASSLPRVDLDTQYF. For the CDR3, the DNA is TGTGCCAGCAGTTTGCCGCGGGTTGATTTGGATACGCAGTATTTT. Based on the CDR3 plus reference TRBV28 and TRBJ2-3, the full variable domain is DVKVTQSSRYLVKRTGEKVFLECVQDMDHENMFWYRQDPGLGLRLIYFSYDVKMKEKGDIPEGYSVSREKKERFSLILESASTNQTSMYLCASSLPRVDLDTQYFGPGTRLTVL.

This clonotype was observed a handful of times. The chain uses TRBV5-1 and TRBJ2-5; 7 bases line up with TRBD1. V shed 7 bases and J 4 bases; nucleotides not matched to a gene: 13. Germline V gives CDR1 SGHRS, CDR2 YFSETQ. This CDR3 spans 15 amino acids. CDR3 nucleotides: TGCGCCAGCTCACCGGAAACAGGGGAAAGAGAGACCCAGTACTTC. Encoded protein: CASSPETGERETQYF.